The following is a T cell receptor beta chain sequence with its context. Its antigen is unidentified. This specimen comes from a study of T cell responses to AZD1222 COVID-19 vaccine. Germline V gene data show CDR1 as MNHEY and CDR2 as SMNVEV (reference sequence). This CDR3 comprises 11 residues. The V gene lost 3 bases and the J gene lost 5 bases, with 4 bases spanning the gap. Data came from immunoSEQ multiplex PCR; TCRdb stores just in-frame clones and leaves some out. Of 100,000 to 150,000 clones detected, 87% appear once; the ten largest clones hold roughly a tenth. Findings and limits, study-wide: Sampling captured repertoires only after the peak T cell response. Vaccine-related CD4 TCRs covered spike, predominating at 160-218 and 743-854. As reported, nearly half of all spike-specific TCRs target variant regions that are unmutated. Breadth and depth of Spike-specific TCRs rose after two AZD1222 doses.

The gene calls are TRBV27 and TRBJ2-5; D gene unclear. This clonotype originated in an adult in good health. The specimen comprised peripheral blood, sampled on day 0 of AZD1222 vaccination. The CDR3 loop reads CASSFRETQYF. The CDR3 coding sequence is TGTGCCAGCAGTTTCAGGGAGACCCAGTACTTC.